Presented here are 27 T cell receptor beta chains from one specimen sequenced in a study of vaccination and CD4 T cells after COVID-19. The antigens for these receptors are not known. Stated treatment: roughly 11-day PBMC culture with coronavirus spike peptide pools or control peptides (ViraFEST assay). An Oncomine TCR Beta short-read assay was used to sequence the DNA from cultured CD4+ T cells. MiXCR, run by TCRdb on the PCR reads, gives a single entry per CDR3 protein. The repertoire holds over 9,500 distinct CDR3 sequences, over 50% seen once, with 21% in the top ten. The sequenced material came from CD4+ T cells from blood, cultured in vitro. The receptors shown here come from a human donor who had recovered from COVID-19.

The J gene is TRBJ2-2, the V gene TRBV27, with 7 bases lining up with TRBD1. Trimming cost V 7 bases and J 2 bases; bases outside gene matches: 10. Germline V lookup: CDR1 MNHEY, CDR2 SMNVEV (reference sequence). There are 16 residues in the CDR3. The CDR3 region is CASTDFRQGNTGELFF. CDR3 in DNA: TGTGCCAGCACCGACTTTCGACAGGGTAACACCGGGGAGCTGTTTTTT.

This clonotype was counted between two and nine times. CDR3 residues: CASSLVAGGPYNEQFF. For the CDR3, the DNA is TGTGCCAGCAGTTTAGTAGCGGGAGGGCCCTACAATGAGCAGTTCTTC. The chain combines TRBV12-3 or TRBV12-4 with TRBJ2-1, with 11 bases that match TRBD2. This CDR3 is 16 amino acids long. Trimming removed 1 base from V and 2 bases from J; junction bases left unmatched: 1.

The J gene is TRBJ2-6, the V gene TRBV20-1, with D maybe TRBD2 (5 bases). This CDR3 comprises 16 residues. The germline V gene encodes CDR1 DFQATT and CDR2 SNEGSKA (reference sequence). V lost 0 bases, J lost 0 bases, and 9 bases lay in between. The CDR3 protein is CSARDPAGSGANVLTF. In DNA form, the CDR3 reads TGCAGTGCTAGAGATCCGGCGGGCTCTGGGGCCAACGTCCTGACTTTC.

The chain is built from TRBV28 and TRBJ2-2; D unresolved. Germline V CDR1 and CDR2: MDHEN, SYDVKM. Trimming took 3 bases from V and 3 from J, leaving 11 bases between them. The CDR3 runs 15 residues. Here the CDR3 reads CASSFASQHTGELFF. DNA for the CDR3: TGTGCCAGCAGTTTCGCCAGCCAGCACACCGGGGAGCTGTTTTTT.

As for this clonotype: The junction does not match germline at one end; this may be a read error. The rearrangement links TRBV19 to TRBJ1-6, with 8 nucleotides matching TRBD1. This CDR3 region has 16 residues. Germline V lookup: CDR1 LNHDA, CDR2 SQIVND (reference sequence). CDR3 DNA sequence: TGTGCCAGTAGTATCGACAGGGGTTTGGGTAATCCACCCCTCCACTTT. Translated: CASSIDRGLGNPPLHF.

DNA of the CDR3: TGTGCCAGCAGCTTGGAGAATTATGGCTACACCTTC. It specifies CASSLENYGYTF. The V and J genes are TRBV5-4 and TRBJ1-2; D not resolved. CDR3 length: 12 amino acids. The germline V gene has CDR1 SGHNT and CDR2 YYREEE (reference sequence). The V gene lost 0 bases and the J gene lost 5 bases, with 5 bases spanning the gap.

The gene calls are TRBV20-1 and TRBJ1-5; D not resolved. In germline, CDR1 is DFQATT, CDR2 SNEGSKA (reference sequence). The V end lost 5 bases, the J end lost 6 bases, and 23 bases lay between the germline ends. The CDR3 covers 16 residues. CDR3 sequence: CSAPQSRGVDTQPQHF. The CDR3 nucleotides are TGCAGTGCTCCGCAAAGTCGGGGAGTTGATACTCAGCCCCAGCATTTT.

This clonotype appeared a few times. The V call is TRBV27, the J call TRBJ1-2; 7 bases agree with TRBD1. This CDR3 has 14 amino acids. CDR1 MNHEY and CDR2 SMNVEV come from the germline V gene (reference sequence). J lost 6 bases, V lost 4 bases, and 8 bases had no gene match. CDR3 protein: CASSSAGTDHGYTF. As DNA, the CDR3 is TGTGCCAGCAGTTCGGCCGGGACAGATCATGGCTACACCTTC.

This clonotype was seen a handful of times. The V call is TRBV20-1, the J call TRBJ1-5; TRBD1 might be the D (5 bases). Trimming shortened V by 4 bases and J by 3 bases, and 13 bases separated the two germline ends. Germline V gene sequence: CDR1 DFQATT, CDR2 SNEGSKA (reference sequence). This CDR3 is 14 amino acids long. The CDR3 region is CSAIKGRINQPQHF. In DNA form, the CDR3 reads TGCAGTGCTATTAAGGGACGGATCAATCAGCCCCAGCATTTT.

There are a few counts of this clonotype. The chain links TRBV7-9 to TRBJ2-2; no firm D call. There are 16 residues in the CDR3. The germline V gene encodes CDR1 SEHNR and CDR2 FQNEAQ (reference sequence). Trimming stripped 8 bases from V and 0 bases from J, with 16 bases between. CDR3 sequence reads: CASPRARVTNTGELFF. CDR3 bases: TGTGCCAGCCCTCGTGCTCGGGTAACGAACACCGGGGAGCTGTTTTTT.

The chain uses TRBV7-9 and TRBJ1-2, with 9 bases matching TRBD1. V dropped 5 bases and J dropped 7; count of bases not matched to a gene: 5. This CDR3 has 13 amino acids. Germline V CDR1 and CDR2: SEHNR, FQNEAQ (reference sequence). This CDR3 reads CASSQTGGGGYTF. CDR3 sequence (DNA): TGTGCCAGCAGCCAGACAGGGGGTGGTGGCTACACCTTC.

This clonotype was seen a few times. The genes are TRBV11-3 and TRBJ2-2, with D perhaps matching TRBD2 (5 bases). V lost 3 bases, J lost 4 bases, and 12 bases lay in between. Germline CDR1 SGHNT, CDR2 YENEEA. This CDR3 region has 15 residues. The CDR3 DNA follows: TGTGCCAGCAGCTTGGCGGGTTCGGGCACCGGGGAGCTGTTTTTT. Residues: CASSLAGSGTGELFF.

The chain links TRBV20-1 to TRBJ1-2; tentatively, D is TRBD1 (5 bases). The ends were cut back, 4 bases at V and 1 base at J, with 10 bases in the middle. The CDR3 extends over 13 amino acids. CDR1 DFQATT and CDR2 SNEGSKA come from the germline V gene (reference sequence). CDR3 coding DNA: TGCAGTGCTACGGCCCAGGGTAACTATGGCTACACCTTC. It encodes CSATAQGNYGYTF.

This sequence joins TRBV7-9 and TRBJ2-5, with 8 positions matching TRBD2. The V gene end was trimmed by 5 bases and the J gene end by 5 bases; junction bases not matched to a gene: 10. Germline-derived CDR1 and CDR2 are SEHNR and FQNEAQ (reference sequence). The CDR3 totals 15 residues. CDR3 amino acids: CASSPARGGHETQYF. The CDR3 DNA sequence: TGTGCCAGCAGCCCCGCCCGCGGGGGGCATGAGACCCAGTACTTC. Full variable domain (outside the CDR3, taken from reference TRBV7-9 and TRBJ2-5): DTGVSQNPRHKITKRGQNVTFRCDPISEHNRLYWYRQTLGQGPEFLTYFQNEAQLEKSRLLSDRFSAERPKGSFSTLEIQRTEQGDSAMYLCASSPARGGHETQYFGPGTRLLVL.

The J gene is TRBJ1-5, the V gene TRBV7-6; 8 bases are a match to TRBD1. The J segment lost 4 bases and the V segment lost 1 base, leaving 0 bases of the junction unmatched. Germline V gives CDR1 SGHVS, CDR2 FNYEAQ. The CDR3 consists of 14 residues. CDR3 nucleotide sequence: TGTGCCAGCAGCTTAGGACAGGGGAATCAGCCCCAGCATTTT. It is translated as CASSLGQGNQPQHF.

This chain links TRBV12-3 or TRBV12-4 with TRBJ2-2; TRBD1 matches 7 bases. V lost 5 bases to trimming and J lost 3 bases; unmatched junction nucleotides: 3. This CDR3 contains 14 residues. The CDR3 DNA sequence: TGTGCCAGCAGTCGGGACAGATACACCGGGGAGCTGTTTTTT. Translating gives CASSRDRYTGELFF.

V and J are TRBV7-2 and TRBJ2-1; possibly TRBD2 for D (5 bases). There are 14 residues in the CDR3. Germline CDR1 reads SGHTA; CDR2 reads FQGNSA. The ends were cut back, 4 bases at V and 4 bases at J, with 11 bases in the middle. In DNA form, the CDR3 reads TGTGCCAGCAGCTCCCGGACTGTTTACAATGAGCAGTTCTTC. Translated, it gives CASSSRTVYNEQFF.

The chain is built from TRBV7-9 and TRBJ2-5; 9 bases map to TRBD1. The CDR3 has 16 residues. Unmatched junction bases numbered 7, after V lost 2 bases and J lost 3 bases. Germline loops: CDR1 SEHNR, CDR2 FQNEAQ (reference sequence). In DNA, the CDR3 is TGTGCCAGCAGCTTACCGACCGGGACAGGGAAAGAGACCCAGTACTTC. It encodes CASSLPTGTGKETQYF. Drawing the rest from reference TRBV7-9 and TRBJ2-5, the complete variable domain is DTGVSQNPRHKITKRGQNVTFRCDPISEHNRLYWYRQTLGQGPEFLTYFQNEAQLEKSRLLSDRFSAERPKGSFSTLEIQRTEQGDSAMYLCASSLPTGTGKETQYFGPGTRLLVL.

The sample holds one count of this clonotype. This sequence joins TRBV7-3 and TRBJ1-1; D is perhaps TRBD1 (5 bases). The V end lost 5 bases, the J end lost 1 base, and 8 bases lay between the germline ends. The CDR3 is 13 amino acids. In germline, CDR1 is SGHTA, CDR2 FQGTGA. In DNA form, the CDR3 reads TGTGCCAGCAGCCTACAGGAGAACACTGAAGCTTTCTTT. Encoded protein: CASSLQENTEAFF.

In its sample, this clonotype ranks as medium-sized. The V and J genes are TRBV7-2 and TRBJ1-5, with D possibly being TRBD1 (5 bases). In germline, CDR1 is SGHTA, CDR2 FQGNSA. The CDR3 extends over 13 amino acids. V was cut by 4 bases and J by 7 bases, with 11 bases left in between. CDR3 sequence reads: CASSSRGEQPQHF. CDR3 DNA: TGTGCCAGCAGCTCAAGGGGAGAGCAGCCCCAGCATTTT.

The chain is built from TRBV27 and TRBJ1-1; 7 nucleotides line up with TRBD1. Trimming at V came to 6 bases and at J to 1 base, leaving 14 bases not matched to a gene. Germline CDR1 is MNHEY and CDR2 is SMNVEV (reference sequence). The CDR3 consists of 17 residues. This chain's CDR3 is CASSSLGRGRGNTEAFF. The CDR3 DNA follows: TGTGCCAGCAGCTCTCTTGGGAGGGGGCGCGGGAACACTGAAGCTTTCTTT.

The V and J genes are TRBV20-1 and TRBJ2-2; no reliable D call. The germline CDR1 and CDR2 sequences are DFQATT and SNEGSKA (reference sequence). V shed 8 bases and J shed 0 bases, with 7 bases lying between them. The CDR3 totals 12 residues. This CDR3 reads CSTQTNTGELFF. CDR3 sequence (DNA): TGCAGTACGCAGACGAACACCGGGGAGCTGTTTTTT.

The sample holds a few counts of this clonotype. The rearrangement uses TRBV7-9 and TRBJ2-3, with D unresolved. The CDR3 is 13 residues long. CDR1 is SEHNR, CDR2 FQNEAQ, per germline (reference sequence). Trimming cost V 7 bases and J 2 bases, with 10 bases left between them. This chain's CDR3 is CASTPGNTDTQYF. The CDR3 DNA follows: TGTGCCAGCACCCCTGGTAACACAGATACGCAGTATTTT.

V usage is TRBV6-1 and J usage is TRBJ1-3, with TRBD1 as a possible D gene (5 bases). Trimming cost V 3 bases and J 0 bases, with 12 bases left between them. CDR1 MNHNS and CDR2 SASEGT come from the germline V gene. The length of the CDR3 is 16 residues. CDR3: CASSELGAVSGNTIYF. The CDR3 coding sequence is TGTGCCAGCAGTGAGCTTGGGGCGGTCTCTGGAAACACCATATATTTT.

V usage is TRBV5-1 and J usage is TRBJ1-1; 7 positions agree with TRBD1. Germline CDR1 reads SGHRS; CDR2 reads YFSETQ. The CDR3 is 15 amino acids. V gave up 4 bases and J gave up 3 bases; unmatched junction bases: 9. The CDR3 DNA reads as TGCGCCAGCAGCAAGACGACAGGGCTTGACACTGAAGCTTTCTTT. This sequence encodes CASSKTTGLDTEAFF.

This sequence joins TRBV20-1 and TRBJ2-1, with TRBD2 matching 7 bases. CDR3 size: 16 residues. Germline CDR1 is DFQATT and CDR2 is SNEGSKA (reference sequence). Germline trimming cut 1 base from V and 7 bases from J; bases unmatched to any gene: 13. The CDR3 DNA sequence: TGCAGTGCTAGAGCCCCCGGACTAGGGAGTGGGAATGAGCAGTTCTTC. Its protein product is CSARAPGLGSGNEQFF.

The V gene is TRBV20-1, the J gene TRBJ2-3; 12 nucleotides agree with TRBD2. Germline V lookup: CDR1 DFQATT, CDR2 SNEGSKA (reference sequence). The V gene end was trimmed by 3 bases and the J gene end by 2 bases; junction bases not matched to a gene: 9. The CDR3 has 17 residues. This chain's CDR3 is CSARRSSGGAYTDTQYF. Here the CDR3 DNA reads TGCAGTGCTAGGCGGTCTAGCGGGGGGGCGTACACAGATACGCAGTATTTT.